This T cell receptor (beta chain) was recorded in a study of cytomegalovirus exposure and HLA in healthy donors. Looking at the study overall: The same platform as the roughly 630 first-cohort repertoires was used for the roughly 130 validation repertoires, a later analysis reported.

This clone was recorded once. Its matching antigen is unknown. Findings of the study overall: As confirmed in vitro, a few CMV-associated chains were specific for CMV antigens. It was found in a later analysis that first-cohort TCR clusters tended to co-occur in the 95 to 150 validation repertoires.

These donors were members of the roughly 120-subject validation cohort, a group separate from the approximately 620-subject first cohort. Measured with immunoSEQ multiplex PCR; TCRdb has only the in-frame clones, and not every one. The profile shows some 260,000 clones, about 90% of them singletons. The receptor was isolated from a man aged 18 to 29 in good health and CMV-seropositive. The source material was PBMCs.

The CDR3 reads CASSISSGEGIQYF. CDR3 bases: TGTGCCAGCAGCATAAGCTCGGGGGAGGGCATTCAGTACTTC. The rearrangement joins TRBV11-3 to TRBJ2-4, with 7 bases identical to TRBD2. Per germline, CDR1 SGHNT and CDR2 YENEEA. The CDR3 has 14 residues. V was pared by 5 bases and J by 9 bases, with 10 bases of the junction left unmatched.